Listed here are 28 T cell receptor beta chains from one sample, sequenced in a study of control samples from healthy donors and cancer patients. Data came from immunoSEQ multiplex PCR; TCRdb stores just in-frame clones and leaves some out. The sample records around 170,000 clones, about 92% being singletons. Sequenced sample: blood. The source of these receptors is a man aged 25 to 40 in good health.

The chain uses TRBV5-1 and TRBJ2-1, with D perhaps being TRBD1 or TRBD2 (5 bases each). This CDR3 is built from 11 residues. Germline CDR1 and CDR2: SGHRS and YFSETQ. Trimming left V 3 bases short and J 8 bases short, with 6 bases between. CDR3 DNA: TGCGCCAGCAGCTCGGGGCATGAGCAGTTCTTC. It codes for CASSSGHEQFF.

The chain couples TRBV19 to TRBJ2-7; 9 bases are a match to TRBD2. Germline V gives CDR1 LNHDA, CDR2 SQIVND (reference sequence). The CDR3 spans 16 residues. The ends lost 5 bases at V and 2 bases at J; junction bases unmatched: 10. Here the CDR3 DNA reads TGTGCCAGTAGTCCGGGACTAGCCCCCTTCCCCTACGAGCAGTACTTC. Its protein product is CASSPGLAPFPYEQYF.

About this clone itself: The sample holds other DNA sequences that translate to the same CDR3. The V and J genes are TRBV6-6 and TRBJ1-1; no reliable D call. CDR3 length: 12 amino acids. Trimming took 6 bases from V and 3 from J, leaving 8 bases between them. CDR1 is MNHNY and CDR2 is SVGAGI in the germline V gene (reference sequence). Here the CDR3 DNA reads TGTGCCAGCAGCTACGGAGACACTGAAGCTTTCTTT. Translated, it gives CASSYGDTEAFF.

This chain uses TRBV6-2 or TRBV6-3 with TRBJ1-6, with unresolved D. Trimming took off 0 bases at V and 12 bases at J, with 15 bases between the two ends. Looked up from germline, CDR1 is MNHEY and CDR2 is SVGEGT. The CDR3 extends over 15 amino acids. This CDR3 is CASSYSEAEVEPLHF. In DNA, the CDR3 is TGTGCCAGCAGTTACTCAGAGGCCGAGGTTGAACCCCTCCACTTT.

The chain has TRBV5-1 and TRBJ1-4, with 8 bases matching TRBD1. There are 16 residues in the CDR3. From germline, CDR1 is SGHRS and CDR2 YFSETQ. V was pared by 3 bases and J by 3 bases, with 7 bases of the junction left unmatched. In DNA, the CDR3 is TGCGCCAGCAGCTCCCGACAGGGGAACCCTAATGAAAAACTGTTTTTT. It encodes CASSSRQGNPNEKLFF. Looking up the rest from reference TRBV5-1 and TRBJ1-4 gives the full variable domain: KAGVTQTPRYLIKTRGQQVTLSCSPISGHRSVSWYQQTPGQGLQFLFEYFSETQRNKGNFPGRFSGRQFSNSRSEMNVSTLELGDSALYLCASSSRQGNPNEKLFFGSGTQLSVL.

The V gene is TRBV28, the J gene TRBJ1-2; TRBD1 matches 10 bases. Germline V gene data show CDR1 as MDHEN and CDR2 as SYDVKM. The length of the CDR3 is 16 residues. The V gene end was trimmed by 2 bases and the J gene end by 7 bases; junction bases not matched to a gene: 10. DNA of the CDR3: TGTGCCAGCAGTTTAAGGTCGGGACAGGGGAAAATTGGCTACACCTTC. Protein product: CASSLRSGQGKIGYTF.

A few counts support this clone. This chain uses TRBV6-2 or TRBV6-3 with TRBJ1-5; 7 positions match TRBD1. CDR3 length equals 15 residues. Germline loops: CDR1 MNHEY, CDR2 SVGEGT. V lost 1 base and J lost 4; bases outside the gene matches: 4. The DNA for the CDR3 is TGTGCCAGCAGTTACTTACCGACAGGGAATCAGCCCCAGCATTTT. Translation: CASSYLPTGNQPQHF.

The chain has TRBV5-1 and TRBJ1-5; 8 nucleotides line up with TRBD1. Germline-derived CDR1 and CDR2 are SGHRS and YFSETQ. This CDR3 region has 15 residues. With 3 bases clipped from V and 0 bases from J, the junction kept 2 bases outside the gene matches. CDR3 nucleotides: TGCGCCAGCAGCTGGACAGGGACTAGCAATCAGCCCCAGCATTTT. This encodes CASSWTGTSNQPQHF.

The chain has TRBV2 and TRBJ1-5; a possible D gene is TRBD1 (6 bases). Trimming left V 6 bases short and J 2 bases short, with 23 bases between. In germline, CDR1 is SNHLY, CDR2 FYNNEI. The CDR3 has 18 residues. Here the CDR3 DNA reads TGTGCCAGCAGCCCAATACCCGAGACAGGTAAGGGCAATCAGCCCCAGCATTTT. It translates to CASSPIPETGKGNQPQHF.

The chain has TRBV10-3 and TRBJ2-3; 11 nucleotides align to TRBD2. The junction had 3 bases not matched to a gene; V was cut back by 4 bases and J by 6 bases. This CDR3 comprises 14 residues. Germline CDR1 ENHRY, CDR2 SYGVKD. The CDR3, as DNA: TGTGCCATCAGTGTAGCGGGAGGGGTGGATACGCAGTATTTT. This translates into CAISVAGGVDTQYF.

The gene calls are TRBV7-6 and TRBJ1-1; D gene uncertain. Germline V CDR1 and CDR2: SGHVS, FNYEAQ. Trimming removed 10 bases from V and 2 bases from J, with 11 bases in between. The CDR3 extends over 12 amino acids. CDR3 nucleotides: TGTGCCACCATGGACCCCAACACTGAAGCTTTCTTT. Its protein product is CATMDPNTEAFF.

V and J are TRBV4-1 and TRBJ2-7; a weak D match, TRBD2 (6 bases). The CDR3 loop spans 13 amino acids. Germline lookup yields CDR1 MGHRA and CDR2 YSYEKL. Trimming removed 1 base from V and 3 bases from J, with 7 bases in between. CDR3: CASSQGRDYEQYF. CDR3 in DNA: TGCGCCAGCAGCCAAGGGAGGGACTACGAGCAGTACTTC.

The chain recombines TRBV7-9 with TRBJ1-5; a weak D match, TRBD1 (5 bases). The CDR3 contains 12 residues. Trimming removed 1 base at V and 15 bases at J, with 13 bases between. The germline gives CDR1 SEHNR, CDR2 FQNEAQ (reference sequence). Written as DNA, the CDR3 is TGTGCCAGCAGCTTAGAGGGGATATCCTGGCATTTT. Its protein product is CASSLEGISWHF.

CDR3 protein: CASSYFGETQYF. CDR3 bases: TGTGCCAGCAGCTACTTTGGAGAGACCCAGTACTTC. The chain uses TRBV7-2 and TRBJ2-5; no definite D call. Germline V CDR1 and CDR2: SGHTA, FQGNSA. This CDR3 has 12 residues. V shed 4 bases and J shed 4 bases, with 7 bases lying between them.

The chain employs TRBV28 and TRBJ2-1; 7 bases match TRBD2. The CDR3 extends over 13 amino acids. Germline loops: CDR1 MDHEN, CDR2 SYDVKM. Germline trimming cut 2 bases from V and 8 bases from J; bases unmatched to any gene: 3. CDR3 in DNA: TGTGCCAGCAGTTTAGGTCTAGCGGATGAGCAGTTCTTC. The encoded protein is CASSLGLADEQFF.

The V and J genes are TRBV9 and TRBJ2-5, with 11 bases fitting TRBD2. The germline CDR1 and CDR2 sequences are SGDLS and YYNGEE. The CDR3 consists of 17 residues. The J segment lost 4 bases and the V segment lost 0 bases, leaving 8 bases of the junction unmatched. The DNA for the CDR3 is TGTGCCAGCAGCGTAGACGTAGGTCTAGCGGGAGGAGAGACCCAGTACTTC. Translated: CASSVDVGLAGGETQYF.

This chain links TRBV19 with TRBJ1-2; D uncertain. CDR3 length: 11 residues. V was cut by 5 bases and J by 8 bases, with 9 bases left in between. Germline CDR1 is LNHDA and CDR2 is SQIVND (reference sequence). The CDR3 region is CASSSQVGYTF. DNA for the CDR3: TGTGCCAGTAGTTCACAAGTCGGCTACACCTTC. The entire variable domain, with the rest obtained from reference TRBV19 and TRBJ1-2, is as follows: DGGITQSPKYLFRKEGQNVTLSCEQNLNHDAMYWYRQDPGQGLRLIYYSQIVNDFQKGDIAEGYSVSREKKESFPLTVTSAQKNPTAFYLCASSSQVGYTFGSGTRLTVV.

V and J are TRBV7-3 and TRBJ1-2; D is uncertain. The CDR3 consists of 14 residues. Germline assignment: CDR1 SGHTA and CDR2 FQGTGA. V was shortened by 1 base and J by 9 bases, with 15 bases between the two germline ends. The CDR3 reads CASSLRCPSLCYTF. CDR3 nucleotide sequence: TGTGCCAGCAGCTTAAGGTGCCCCTCTTTATGCTACACCTTC. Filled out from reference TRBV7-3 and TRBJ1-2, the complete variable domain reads GAGVSQTPSNKVTEKGKYVELRCDPISGHTALYWYRQSLGQGPEFLIYFQGTGAADDSGLPNDRFFAVRPEGSVSTLKIQRTERGDSAVYLCASSLRCPSLCYTFGSGTRLTVV.

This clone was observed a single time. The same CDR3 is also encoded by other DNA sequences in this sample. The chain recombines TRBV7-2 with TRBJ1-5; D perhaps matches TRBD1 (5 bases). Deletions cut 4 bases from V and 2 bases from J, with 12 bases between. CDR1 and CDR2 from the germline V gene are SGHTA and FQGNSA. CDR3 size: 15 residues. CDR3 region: CASSSGGGRNQPQHF. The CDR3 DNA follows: TGTGCCAGCAGCTCTGGGGGTGGGCGCAATCAGCCCCAGCATTTT.

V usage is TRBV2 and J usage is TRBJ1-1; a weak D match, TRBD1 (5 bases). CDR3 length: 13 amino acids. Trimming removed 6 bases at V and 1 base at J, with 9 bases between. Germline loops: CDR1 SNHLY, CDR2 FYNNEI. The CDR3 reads CASSYTGNTEAFF. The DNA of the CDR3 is TGTGCCAGCAGCTACACAGGGAACACTGAAGCTTTCTTT.

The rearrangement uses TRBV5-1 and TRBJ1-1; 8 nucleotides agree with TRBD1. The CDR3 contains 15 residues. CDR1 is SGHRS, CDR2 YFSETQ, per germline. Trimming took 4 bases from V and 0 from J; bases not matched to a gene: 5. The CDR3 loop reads CASSTGQGMNTEAFF. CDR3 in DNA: TGCGCCAGCAGCACCGGACAGGGAATGAACACTGAAGCTTTCTTT.

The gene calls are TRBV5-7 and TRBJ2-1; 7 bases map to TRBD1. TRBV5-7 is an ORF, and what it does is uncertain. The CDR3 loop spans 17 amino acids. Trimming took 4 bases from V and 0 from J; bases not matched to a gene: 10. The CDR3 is CASSPGTESSSYNEQFF. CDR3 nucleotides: TGTGCCAGCAGCCCCGGGACAGAATCGAGCTCCTACAATGAGCAGTTCTTC.

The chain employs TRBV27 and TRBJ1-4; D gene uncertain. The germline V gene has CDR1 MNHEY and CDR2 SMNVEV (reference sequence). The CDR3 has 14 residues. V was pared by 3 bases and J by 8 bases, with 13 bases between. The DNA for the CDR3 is TGTGCCAGCAGTTTGATCCCCACCGGGGAAAAACTGTTTTTT. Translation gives CASSLIPTGEKLFF.

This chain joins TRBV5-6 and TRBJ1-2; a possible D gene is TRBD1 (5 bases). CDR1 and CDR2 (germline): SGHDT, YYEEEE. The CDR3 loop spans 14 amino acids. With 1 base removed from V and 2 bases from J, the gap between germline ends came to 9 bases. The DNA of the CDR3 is TGTGCCAGCAGCTTGCGCAGGGAGAACTATGGCTACACCTTC. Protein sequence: CASSLRRENYGYTF.

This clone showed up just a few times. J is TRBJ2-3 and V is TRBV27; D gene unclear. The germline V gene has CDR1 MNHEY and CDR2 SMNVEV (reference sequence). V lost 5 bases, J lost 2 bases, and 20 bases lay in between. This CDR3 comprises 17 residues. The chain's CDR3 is CASSLGRSTINTDTQYF. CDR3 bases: TGTGCCAGCAGTCTTGGCCGCTCAACTATTAACACAGATACGCAGTATTTT.

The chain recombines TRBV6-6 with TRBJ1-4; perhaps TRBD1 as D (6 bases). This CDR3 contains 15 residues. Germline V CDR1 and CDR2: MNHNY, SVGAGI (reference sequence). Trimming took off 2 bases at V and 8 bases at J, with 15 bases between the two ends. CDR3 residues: CASSYRPTGGEKLFF. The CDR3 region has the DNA TGTGCCAGCAGTTACCGCCCGACAGGCGGGGAAAAACTGTTTTTT.

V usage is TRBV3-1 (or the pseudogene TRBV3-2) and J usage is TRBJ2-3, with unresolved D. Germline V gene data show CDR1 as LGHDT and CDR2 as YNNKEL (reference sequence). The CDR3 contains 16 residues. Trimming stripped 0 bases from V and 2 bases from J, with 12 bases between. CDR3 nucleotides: TGTGCCAGCAGCCAAGATATCAAGGGCCACACAGATACGCAGTATTTT. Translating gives CASSQDIKGHTDTQYF.

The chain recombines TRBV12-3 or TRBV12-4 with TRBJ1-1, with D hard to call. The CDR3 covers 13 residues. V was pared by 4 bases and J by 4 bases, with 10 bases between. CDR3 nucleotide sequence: TGTGCCAGCAGTTCCCTCAGTGCCACTGAAGCTTTCTTT. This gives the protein CASSSLSATEAFF.